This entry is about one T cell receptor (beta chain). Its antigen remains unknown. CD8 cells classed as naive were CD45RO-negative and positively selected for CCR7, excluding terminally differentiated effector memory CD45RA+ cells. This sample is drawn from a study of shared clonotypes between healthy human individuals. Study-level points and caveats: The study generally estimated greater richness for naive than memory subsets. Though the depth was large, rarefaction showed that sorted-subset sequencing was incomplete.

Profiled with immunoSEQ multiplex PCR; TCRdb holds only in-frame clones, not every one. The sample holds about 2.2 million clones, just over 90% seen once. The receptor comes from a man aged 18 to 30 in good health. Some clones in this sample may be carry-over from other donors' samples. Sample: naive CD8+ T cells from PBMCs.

CDR3 sequence (DNA): TGTGCCAGCAGTCCAGGGGATAGGGAGCAGTACTTC. Its translation is CASSPGDREQYF. The chain couples TRBV6-6 to TRBJ2-7; possibly TRBD1 for D (6 bases). With 5 bases removed from V and 7 bases from J, the gap between germline ends came to 12 bases. CDR1 and CDR2 from the germline V gene are MNHNY and SVGAGI (reference sequence). The CDR3 has 12 amino acids.